A single sample gave rise to the 13 T cell receptor beta chains below, sequenced in a study of blood T cell repertoires in COVID-19. Here immunoSEQ multiplex PCR was the method, and the copy in TCRdb shows in-frame clones only, minus some. Of more than 150,000 clones in the sample, 90% to 95% were seen once. Specimen: peripheral blood. Source of these receptors: a man aged 30 to 39 with COVID-19, enrolled during active disease.

In this sample, this clone turned up once. The V call is TRBV13, the J call TRBJ2-1; 9 nucleotides match TRBD2. Trimming took 3 bases from V and 7 from J; bases not matched to a gene: 10. This CDR3 is built from 16 residues. CDR1 PRHDT and CDR2 FYEKMQ come from the germline V gene (reference sequence). CDR3 nucleotides: TGTGCCAGCAGCTTCAGAGGCGGGGGGGCATCGAATGAGCAGTTCTTC. Its protein product is CASSFRGGGASNEQFF. Drawing the rest from reference TRBV13 and TRBJ2-1, the complete variable domain is AAGVIQSPRHLIKEKRETATLKCYPIPRHDTVYWYQQGPGQDPQFLISFYEKMQSDKGSIPDRFSAQQFSDYHSELNMSSLELGDSALYFCASSFRGGGASNEQFFGPGTRLTVL.

The V gene is TRBV7-9, the J gene TRBJ2-3; D unresolved. Trimming shortened V by 4 bases and J by 6 bases, and 11 bases separated the two germline ends. The CDR3 length is 13 residues. Germline V gene sequence: CDR1 SEHNR, CDR2 FQNEAQ (reference sequence). Written as DNA, the CDR3 is TGTGCCAGCAGCTCCTCACTATGGGATACGCAGTATTTT. This codes for CASSSSLWDTQYF.

The CDR3 nucleotides read TGTGCCTGGAGTGGAACAGGGTTACCAGATCAGCCCCAGCATTTT. It yields the protein CAWSGTGLPDQPQHF. The chain joins TRBV30 to TRBJ1-5, with D possibly TRBD1 on 6 matching bases. CDR1 and CDR2 (germline): GTSNPN, SVGIG (reference sequence). This CDR3 has 15 residues. V was cut by 1 base and J by 5 bases, with 15 bases left in between.

This chain uses TRBV19 with TRBJ2-7, with D hard to call. The germline V gene encodes CDR1 LNHDA and CDR2 SQIVND (reference sequence). The V end was cut by 7 bases, the J end by 7 bases, with 26 bases between. The CDR3 sequence is 16 residues long. The chain's CDR3 is CASTSFPRGISGEQYF. The CDR3 coding sequence is TGTGCCAGTACTTCCTTCCCCCGCGGAATATCTGGTGAGCAGTACTTC.

Comment on this clone: Other DNA sequences within the sample encode an identical CDR3. This chain links TRBV29-1 with TRBJ1-1; D remains unclear. The germline V and J ends were trimmed by 3 bases and 2 bases, with 7 bases remaining between them. This CDR3 spans 12 amino acids. Germline V gene sequence: CDR1 SQVTM, CDR2 ANQGSEA. CDR3 nucleotide sequence: TGCAGCGTTGACCGGGGAAACACTGAAGCTTTCTTT. Amino acid sequence: CSVDRGNTEAFF.

This chain joins TRBV4-1 and TRBJ1-5, with D unclear. From germline, CDR1 is MGHRA and CDR2 YSYEKL. CDR3 length: 16 residues. Trimming took 0 bases from V and 4 from J, leaving 13 bases between them. The CDR3 region is CASSQDGRPGNQPQHF. Written as DNA, the CDR3 is TGCGCCAGCAGCCAAGATGGGAGACCTGGGAATCAGCCCCAGCATTTT.

The V call is TRBV10-2, the J call TRBJ2-3; D possibly corresponds to TRBD2 (6 bases). The CDR3 spans 14 residues. V was cut by 2 bases and J by 2 bases, with 8 bases left in between. Germline V gene data show CDR1 as WSHSY and CDR2 as SAAADI. The CDR3 protein is CASSEAGTTDTQYF. The CDR3 DNA reads as TGCGCCAGCAGTGAGGCGGGAACCACAGATACGCAGTATTTT.

The rearrangement joins TRBV3-1 (or the pseudogene TRBV3-2) to TRBJ1-2; D is perhaps TRBD1 (5 bases). Germline CDR1 LGHDT, CDR2 YNNKEL (reference sequence). Trimming cost V 6 bases and J 1 base, with 9 bases left between them. The CDR3 is 13 residues long. Here the CDR3 reads CASRSGGNYGYTF. CDR3 nucleotide sequence: TGTGCCAGCAGATCGGGGGGTAACTATGGCTACACCTTC.

This chain joins TRBV4-1 and TRBJ1-2, with D maybe TRBD1 (5 bases). The CDR3 covers 16 residues. Germline lookup yields CDR1 MGHRA and CDR2 YSYEKL. The germline V and J ends were trimmed by 0 bases and 6 bases, with 17 bases remaining between them. In DNA, the CDR3 is TGCGCCAGCAGCCAAGAGAGTTTCGTCCCCAGGGATGGCTACACCTTC. It encodes CASSQESFVPRDGYTF.

Turning to this clone: The sample contains more than one DNA sequence encoding this CDR3. V gene TRBV7-2 combines with J gene TRBJ2-1; TRBD1 agrees at 10 bases. The V gene end was trimmed by 3 bases and the J gene end by 3 bases; junction bases not matched to a gene: 2. Germline V gives CDR1 SGHTA, CDR2 FQGNSA. CDR3 length: 15 amino acids. As DNA, the CDR3 is TGTGCCAGCAGCTTGGACAGGGGGTTCTACAATGAGCAGTTCTTC. Its protein product is CASSLDRGFYNEQFF.

This clone was seen only once. CDR3 in amino acids: CASSIQGENQPQHF. The CDR3 nucleotides read TGTGCCAGTAGTATCCAGGGCGAGAATCAGCCCCAGCATTTT. This chain connects TRBV19 to TRBJ1-5, with D perhaps TRBD1 (5 bases). This CDR3 spans 14 amino acids. In germline, CDR1 is LNHDA, CDR2 SQIVND (reference sequence). The V end lost 3 bases, the J end lost 4 bases, and 10 bases lay between the germline ends.

The chain links TRBV7-9 to TRBJ2-5, with 9 nucleotides matching TRBD1. Trimming at V came to 4 bases and at J to 5 bases, leaving 8 bases not matched to a gene. Germline V gene lookup returns CDR1 SEHNR and CDR2 FQNEAQ (reference sequence). The CDR3 has 15 residues. The CDR3 DNA sequence: TGTGCCAGCAGCTCCCGGACAGGGGTATGGGAGACCCAGTACTTC. Protein sequence: CASSSRTGVWETQYF. Combining the CDR3 with reference TRBV7-9 and TRBJ2-5 gives the whole variable domain DTGVSQNPRHKITKRGQNVTFRCDPISEHNRLYWYRQTLGQGPEFLTYFQNEAQLEKSRLLSDRFSAERPKGSFSTLEIQRTEQGDSAMYLCASSSRTGVWETQYFGPGTRLLVL.

J is TRBJ2-3 and V is TRBV5-1; TRBD2 aligns across 14 bases. Unmatched junction bases numbered 7, after V lost 0 bases and J lost 7 bases. The germline V gene encodes CDR1 SGHRS and CDR2 YFSETQ. The CDR3 is 17 amino acids. In nucleotides, the CDR3 is TGCGCCAGCAGCTTGGGACTAGCGGGGGGGATTGGAAATACGCAGTATTTT. As protein: CASSLGLAGGIGNTQYF.